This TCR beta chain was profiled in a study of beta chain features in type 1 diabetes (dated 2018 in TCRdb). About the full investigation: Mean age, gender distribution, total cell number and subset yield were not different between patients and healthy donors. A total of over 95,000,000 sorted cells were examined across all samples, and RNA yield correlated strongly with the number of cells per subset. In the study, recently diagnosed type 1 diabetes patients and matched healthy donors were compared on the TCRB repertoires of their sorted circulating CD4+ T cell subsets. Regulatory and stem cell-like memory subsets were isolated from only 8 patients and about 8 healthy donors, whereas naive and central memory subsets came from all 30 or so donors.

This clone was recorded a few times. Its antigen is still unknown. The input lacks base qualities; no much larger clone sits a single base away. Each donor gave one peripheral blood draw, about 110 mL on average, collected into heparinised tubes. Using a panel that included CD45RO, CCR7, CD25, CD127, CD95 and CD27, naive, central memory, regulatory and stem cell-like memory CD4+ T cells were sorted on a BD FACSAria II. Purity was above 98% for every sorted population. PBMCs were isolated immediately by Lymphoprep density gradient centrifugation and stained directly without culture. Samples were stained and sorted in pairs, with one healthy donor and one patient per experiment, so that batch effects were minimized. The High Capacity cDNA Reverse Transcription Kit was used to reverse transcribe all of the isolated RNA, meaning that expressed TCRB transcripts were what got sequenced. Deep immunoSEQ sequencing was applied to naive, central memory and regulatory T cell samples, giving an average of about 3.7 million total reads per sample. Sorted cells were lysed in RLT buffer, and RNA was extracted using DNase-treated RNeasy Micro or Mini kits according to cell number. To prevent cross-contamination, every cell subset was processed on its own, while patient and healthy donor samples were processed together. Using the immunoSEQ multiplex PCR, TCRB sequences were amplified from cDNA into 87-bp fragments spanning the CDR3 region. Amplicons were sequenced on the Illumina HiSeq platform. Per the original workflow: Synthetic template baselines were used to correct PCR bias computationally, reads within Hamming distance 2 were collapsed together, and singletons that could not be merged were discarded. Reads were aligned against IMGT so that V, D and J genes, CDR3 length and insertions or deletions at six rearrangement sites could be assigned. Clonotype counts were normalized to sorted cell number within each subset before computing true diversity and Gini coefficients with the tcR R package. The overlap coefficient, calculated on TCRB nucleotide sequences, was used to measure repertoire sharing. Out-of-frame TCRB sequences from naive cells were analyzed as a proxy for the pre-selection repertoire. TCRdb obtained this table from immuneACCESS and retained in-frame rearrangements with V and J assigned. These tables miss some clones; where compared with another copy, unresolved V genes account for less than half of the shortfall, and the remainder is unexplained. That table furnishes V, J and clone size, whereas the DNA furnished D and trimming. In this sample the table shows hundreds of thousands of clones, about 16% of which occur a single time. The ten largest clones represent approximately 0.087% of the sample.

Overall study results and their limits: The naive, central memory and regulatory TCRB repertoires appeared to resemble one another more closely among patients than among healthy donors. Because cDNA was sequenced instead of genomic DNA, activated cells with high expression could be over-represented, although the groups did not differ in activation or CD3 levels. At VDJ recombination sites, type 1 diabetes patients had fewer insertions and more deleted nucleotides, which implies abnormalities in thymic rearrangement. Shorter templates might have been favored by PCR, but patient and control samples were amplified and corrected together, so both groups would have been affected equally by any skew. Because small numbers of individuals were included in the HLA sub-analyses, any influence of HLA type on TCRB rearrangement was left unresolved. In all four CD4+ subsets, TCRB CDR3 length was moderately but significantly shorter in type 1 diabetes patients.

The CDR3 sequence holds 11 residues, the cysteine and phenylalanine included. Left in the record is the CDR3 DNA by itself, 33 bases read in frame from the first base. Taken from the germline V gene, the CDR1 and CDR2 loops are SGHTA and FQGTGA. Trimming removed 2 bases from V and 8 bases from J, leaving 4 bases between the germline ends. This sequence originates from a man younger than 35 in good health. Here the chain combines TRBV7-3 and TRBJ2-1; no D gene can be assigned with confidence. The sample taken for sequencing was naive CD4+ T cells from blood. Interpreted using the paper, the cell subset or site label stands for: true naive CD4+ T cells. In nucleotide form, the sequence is TGTGCCAGCAGCTTACAGTATGAGCAGTTCTTC. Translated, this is CASSLQYEQFF. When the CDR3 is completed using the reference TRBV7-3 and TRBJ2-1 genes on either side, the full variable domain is GAGVSQTPSNKVTEKGKYVELRCDPISGHTALYWYRQSLGQGPEFLIYFQGTGAADDSGLPNDRFFAVRPEGSVSTLKIQRTERGDSAVYLCASSLQYEQFFGPGTRLTVL.